The rows below give T cell receptor beta chains drawn from one sample of a study of blood T cell repertoires in COVID-19. The table came from immunoSEQ multiplex PCR; TCRdb's copy has only in-frame clones and leaves some out. The sample yields some 230,000 clones, around 83% seen once. Sequencing was done on a sample of PBMCs or T cells enriched from blood (not recorded which). These receptors were taken from a woman between 35 and 50 years old with acute COVID-19. The conserved cysteine and the conserved F or W are not part of the CDR3 here.

V gene: TRBV4-2; CDR3 protein: ASSTPSDSQETQY
V gene: TRBV30; CDR3 protein: ACVQRVLTNEKLF
V gene: TRBV3-1/TRBV3-2; CDR3 protein: ASSQDRLGREGLGTAGELF
V gene: TRBV7-2; CDR3 protein: ASSSTSLQGYEQY
V gene: TRBV5-1; CDR3 protein: ASERETGELF
V gene: TRBV4-1; CDR3 protein: ASSPLERGKDTQY
V gene: TRBV2; CDR3 protein: ASSSYRGGTDTQY
V gene: TRBV9; CDR3 protein: ASSVDGTGDEKLF
V gene: TRBV3-1/TRBV3-2; CDR3 protein: ASSQETRSGETQY
V gene: TRBV11-2; CDR3 protein: ASSRDSQETQY
V gene: TRBV7-8; CDR3 protein: ASSSGTSGSEQY
V gene: TRBV2; CDR3 protein: ASIEDSLNTIY
V gene: TRBV4-1; CDR3 protein: ASSQDYTSGYYNEQF
V gene: TRBV14; CDR3 protein: ASSQDGTGYYGYT
V gene: TRBV6-5; CDR3 protein: ASSYQTSGSAGEQF
V gene: TRBV19; CDR3 protein: ASTGSREVYNEQF
V gene: TRBV3-1/TRBV3-2; CDR3 protein: ASSPRTSGDTDTQY
V gene: TRBV2; CDR3 protein: ASRDNPNTGELF
V gene: TRBV7-8; CDR3 protein: ASSFPTGEVGGYT
V gene: TRBV28; CDR3 protein: ASSLFRTSGAQETQY
V gene: TRBV29-1; CDR3 protein: SSTGLDSYEQY
V gene: TRBV2; CDR3 protein: ASSVTSGRSFTDTQY
V gene: TRBV7-9; CDR3 protein: ASSRRANYGYT
V gene: TRBV6-5; CDR3 protein: ASSYSGTGGFGYT
V gene: TRBV6-2/TRBV6-3; CDR3 protein: ASSYSRGTAETQY
V gene: TRBV7-8; CDR3 protein: ASSLPRDSSGNTIY
V gene: TRBV10-3; CDR3 protein: AAGQGISYEQY
V gene: TRBV5-8; CDR3 protein: ASSHWTGTTGNTIY
V gene: TRBV27; CDR3 protein: ASSLSGLYEQY
V gene: TRBV6-1; CDR3 protein: ASSEGRGLGYGYT
V gene: TRBV4-2; CDR3 protein: ASSQAGGPTDTQY
V gene: TRBV15; CDR3 protein: ATSRDRGNTIY
V gene: TRBV7-9; CDR3 protein: ASSPPTGFSYNEQF
V gene: TRBV20-1; CDR3 protein: SAYFYGYT
V gene: TRBV7-9; CDR3 protein: ASSWRQQETQY
V gene: TRBV11-3; CDR3 protein: ASSSIAGTEAF
V gene: TRBV12-2; CDR3 protein: AKWGGQETQY
V gene: TRBV7-7; CDR3 protein: ASSLGPPSGGNTIY
V gene: TRBV12-3/TRBV12-4; CDR3 protein: ASRPTISTEAF
V gene: TRBV19; CDR3 protein: ASSIPAGFSGANVLT
V gene: TRBV4-1; CDR3 protein: ASSQTVLQETQY
V gene: TRBV6-6; CDR3 protein: ASTRSSPYNEQF